This T cell receptor beta chain was documented in a study of T cell responses to AZD1222 COVID-19 vaccine. Germline V gene sequence: CDR1 SGHDT, CDR2 YYEEEE. This CDR3 has 11 amino acids. Deletions cut 2 bases from V and 3 bases from J, with 3 bases between. Remarks on this clone: Antigen: not known. In the same sample, other DNA sequences code for this CDR3.

Produced via immunoSEQ multiplex PCR; TCRdb's table is partial and in-frame only. The data contain over 150,000 clones, approximately 94% of them singletons. The study, taken as a whole, reports: Just a handful of AZD1222 recipients were seropositive at baseline. Females outnumbered males among donors, who were mostly white British; clonal diversity was possibly underestimated. Among vaccine-associated CD4 TCRs, coverage spanned spike, with dominance at 160-218 and 743-854.

The J gene is TRBJ2-7, the V gene TRBV5-6; D call uncertain. The specimen comprised peripheral blood, sampled 28 days after the second AZD1222 dose. The receptor was derived from an adult who received the AZD1222 COVID-19 vaccine. CDR3: CASSLNYEQYF. CDR3 DNA: TGTGCCAGCAGCTTAAACTACGAGCAGTACTTC.